Listed here are 4 T cell receptor beta chains from one sample, sequenced in a study of T cells in Graves' hyperthyroidism and ophthalmopathy. The investigators amplified TCR beta CDR3 regions from RNA transcripts. With the HTBI primer set, the TCR CDR3 went through a first round of RT-PCR. TCRdb re-called the multiplex PCR reads with MiXCR, one entry per CDR3 protein. This table holds approximately 700,000 distinct CDR3 sequences, approximately 42% found once. The sample consisted of peripheral blood or thyroid tissue (not recorded which). The receptors come from an adult man with Graves' disease, either hyperthyroidism or ophthalmopathy (not recorded which).

This clonotype was recorded only once. V is TRBV2 and J is TRBJ1-5, with 7 bases that match TRBD1. Germline CDR1 is SNHLY and CDR2 is FYNNEI. This CDR3 region has 11 residues. This chain's CDR3 is CARQGIQPQHF. The CDR3 DNA reads as TGTGCTAGACAGGGTATTCAGCCCCAGCATTTT.

The rearrangement joins TRBV7-2 to TRBJ1-5; TRBD1 might be the D (5 bases). Trimming stripped 5 bases from V and 4 bases from J, with 15 bases between. CDR1 and CDR2 from the germline V gene are SGHTA and FQGNSA. This CDR3 region has 15 residues. Here the CDR3 reads CASSRDGGGNQPQHF. CDR3 bases: TGTGCCAGCAGCCGGGACGGGGGAGGGAATCAGCCCCAGCATTTT.

In its sample, this clonotype was seen many times. The chain employs TRBV10-3 and TRBJ2-5; TRBD1 is a possible D gene (5 bases). CDR1 and CDR2 from the germline V gene are ENHRY and SYGVKD. Trimming shortened V by 0 bases and J by 5 bases, and 16 bases separated the two germline ends. The CDR3 consists of 16 residues. CDR3 nucleotides: TGTGCCATCAGTGAGTCGTGGCAGGGCGAGAGGGAGACCCAGTACTTC. Protein product: CAISESWQGERETQYF.

The table lists this clonotype with a few counts. The chain joins TRBV20-1 to TRBJ1-1, with 9 bases matching TRBD1. The CDR3 is 14 amino acids. V lost 0 bases and J lost 5; bases outside the gene matches: 4. Germline assignment: CDR1 DFQATT and CDR2 SNEGSKA (reference sequence). CDR3 nucleotide sequence: TGCAGTGCTAGAGATACAGGGGGCGCGACTGAAGCTTTCTTT. Translation: CSARDTGGATEAFF.